A single sample gave rise to the 12 T cell receptor beta chains below, sequenced in a study of human T cells and chemical hapten exposure. This sample's time point: pre-sensitization, week 0. As to treatment: therapeutic diphenylcyclopropenone sensitization with weekly scalp DPC. TCRdb re-called the RACE reads with MiXCR, one entry per CDR3 protein. The sample includes 65,000 to 90,000 distinct CDR3 sequences, around 13% seen only once; the top ten take roughly 4.8%. The input for sequencing was whole blood, taken in connection with sensitization to the hapten diphenylcyclopropenone (DPC). The receptors were gathered from a woman in her 50s with alopecia areata. Some clones in this sample may be carry-over from other donors' samples.

This chain uses TRBV6-5 with TRBJ1-2; 7 bases fit TRBD1. Germline trimming cut 6 bases from V and 4 bases from J; bases unmatched to any gene: 5. The CDR3 runs to 13 residues. CDR1 is MNHEY and CDR2 is SVGAGI in the germline V gene. The chain's CDR3 is CASRTGAGYGYTF. CDR3 bases: TGTGCCAGCAGAACAGGGGCGGGCTATGGCTACACCTTC.

This clonotype was recorded many times. The V call is TRBV11-2, the J call TRBJ1-2; 8 bases fit TRBD1. The CDR3 contains 13 residues. With 1 base clipped from V and 5 bases from J, the junction kept 0 bases outside the gene matches. The germline V gene has CDR1 SGHAT and CDR2 FQNNGV. The CDR3 DNA is TGTGCCAGCAGCTTAGGGACAGGGTATGGCTACACCTTC. It specifies CASSLGTGYGYTF.

This chain connects TRBV7-2 to TRBJ1-1; 9 bases map to TRBD1. J was trimmed by 4 bases and V by 1 base; bases with no gene match: 1. The CDR3 runs 14 residues. Germline V gene data show CDR1 as SGHTA and CDR2 as FQGNSA. The CDR3 is CASSLVQGATEAFF. DNA of the CDR3: TGTGCCAGCAGCTTAGTACAGGGGGCCACTGAAGCTTTCTTT.

The J gene is TRBJ2-2, the V gene TRBV19, with 7 nucleotides matching TRBD1. There are 16 residues in the CDR3. Germline V lookup: CDR1 LNHDA, CDR2 SQIVND (reference sequence). V shed 5 bases, J shed 7 bases, and the junction held 13 bases outside the gene matches. In DNA, the CDR3 is TGTGCCAGTAGTGTAAAAGGGACAGTCGTGGGCGGGGAGCTGTTTTTT. Protein: CASSVKGTVVGGELFF.

This clonotype was found a few times. The chain couples TRBV9 to TRBJ1-1; D unresolved. The CDR3 sequence is 13 residues long. V shed 1 base and J shed 4 bases, with 8 bases lying between them. Germline loops: CDR1 SGDLS, CDR2 YYNGEE. CDR3 DNA sequence: TGTGCCAGCAGCGTATCAAGCGCCACTGAAGCTTTCTTT. Translating it yields CASSVSSATEAFF.

This clonotype was found a few times. V and J are TRBV29-1 and TRBJ1-4; D may be TRBD1 (5 bases). This CDR3 has 13 amino acids. CDR1 is SQVTM and CDR2 is ANQGSEA in the germline V gene. V was cut by 0 bases and J by 10 bases, with 12 bases left in between. The DNA for the CDR3 is TGCAGCGTTGAAGATCACGGGGACGGAAAACTGTTTTTT. Translated, it gives CSVEDHGDGKLFF.

This clonotype came up a few times. The V call is TRBV5-4, the J call TRBJ2-7; 11 bases are shared with TRBD2. The CDR3 has 16 residues. J was trimmed by 0 bases and V by 3 bases; bases with no gene match: 5. Germline V gene sequence: CDR1 SGHNT, CDR2 YYREEE (reference sequence). In DNA, the CDR3 is TGTGCCAGCAGCTGGTCGGGACTAGCGGCCTCCTACGAGCAGTACTTC. It codes for CASSWSGLAASYEQYF.

This clonotype occurred many times. V gene TRBV28 combines with J gene TRBJ2-1; D ambiguous. In germline, CDR1 is MDHEN, CDR2 SYDVKM. The CDR3 is 10 amino acids. Trimming left V 5 bases short and J 8 bases short, with 4 bases between. The CDR3 DNA sequence: TGTGCCAGCAGTCGGTATGAGCAGTTCTTC. This translates into CASSRYEQFF.

By sample share, this clonotype is medium-sized (0.01 to 0.1%). The chain has TRBV20-1 and TRBJ2-1, with 7 bases aligning to TRBD2. The CDR3 is 14 residues long. Germline lookup yields CDR1 DFQATT and CDR2 SNEGSKA (reference sequence). V was clipped by 5 bases and J by 10 bases; unmatched bases: 14. CDR3 residues: CSALVAGVFSEQFF. Written as DNA, the CDR3 is TGCAGTGCTCTCGTTGCGGGAGTGTTTTCCGAGCAGTTCTTC.

Only a few counts were recorded for this clonotype. The chain combines TRBV10-3 with TRBJ2-4; 11 bases align to TRBD1. The CDR3 is 15 residues long. The germline V gene encodes CDR1 ENHRY and CDR2 SYGVKD. V gave up 7 bases and J gave up 5 bases; unmatched junction bases: 7. CDR3 nucleotides: TGTGCCATCAAACGGGACAGGGGGTCCGAAAACATTCAGTACTTC. The encoded protein is CAIKRDRGSENIQYF.

This clonotype was observed at least ten times. The chain uses TRBV6-5 and TRBJ2-7, with 8 bases aligning to TRBD2. The CDR3 is 16 amino acids. J gave up 0 bases and V 5 bases, and 9 bases lay outside the gene matches. Per germline, CDR1 MNHEY and CDR2 SVGAGI. For the CDR3, the DNA is TGTGCCAGCAGTCCCTTAGGTAGCGGGAACTCCTACGAGCAGTACTTC. This gives the protein CASSPLGSGNSYEQYF.

In this sample, this clonotype turned up a few times. The rearrangement joins TRBV15 to TRBJ2-4; D is unresolved. The CDR3 spans 14 residues. CDR1 and CDR2 from the germline V gene are LNHNV and YYDKDF (reference sequence). The germline V and J ends were trimmed by 0 bases and 0 bases, with 3 bases remaining between them. In DNA form, the CDR3 reads TGTGCCACCAGCAGAGACGTAGCCAAAAACATTCAGTACTTC. Its protein product is CATSRDVAKNIQYF.